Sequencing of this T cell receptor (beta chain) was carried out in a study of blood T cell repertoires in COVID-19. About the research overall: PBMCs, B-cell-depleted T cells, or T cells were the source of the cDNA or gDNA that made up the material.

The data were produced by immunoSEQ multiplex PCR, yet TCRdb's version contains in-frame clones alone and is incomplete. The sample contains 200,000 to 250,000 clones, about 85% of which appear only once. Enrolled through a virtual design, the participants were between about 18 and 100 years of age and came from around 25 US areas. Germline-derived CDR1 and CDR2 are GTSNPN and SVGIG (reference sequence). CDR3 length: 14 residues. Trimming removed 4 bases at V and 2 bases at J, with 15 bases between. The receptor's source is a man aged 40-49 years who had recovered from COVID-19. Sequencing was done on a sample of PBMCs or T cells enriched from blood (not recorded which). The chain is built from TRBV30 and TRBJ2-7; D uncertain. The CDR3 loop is CAWTPGASTYEQYF. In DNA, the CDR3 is TGTGCCTGGACCCCTGGAGCTTCCACCTACGAGCAGTACTTC.